This T cell receptor (beta chain) came from a study of blood T cells in healthy people across ages. V shed 2 bases and J 5 bases; nucleotides not matched to a gene: 5. From germline, CDR1 is SGHDT and CDR2 YYEEEE. The CDR3 has 15 residues. To note about this clonotype: Its specificity is unknown.

The total RNA that was extracted per sample amounted to at least 5 micrograms. Combining a sample-barcoded 5' primer with a J-beta primer mix, a second PCR ran for roughly 6 to 11 cycles. From each sample, at least 2.5 million paired-end reads containing CDR3 were obtained. Each CDR3 protein is one row after TCRdb ran MiXCR on the 5' RACE reads. The sample includes 700,000 to 800,000 distinct CDR3 sequences, more than 40% of them seen just once. Study-level findings and limits: Comparison with aged donors showed that long-lived donors had more naive CD4+ cells and higher diversity. A strong correlation was found between TCR beta diversity and the percentage of naive T cells.

The gene calls are TRBV5-6 and TRBJ2-3; the match to TRBD2 covers 10 bases. The origin of this receptor is a woman aged 55 to 70 in good health. Specimen: blood. CDR3 protein: CASSLSGGAVDTQYF. The CDR3, as DNA: TGTGCCAGCAGCTTAAGCGGGGGGGCCGTAGATACGCAGTATTTT.